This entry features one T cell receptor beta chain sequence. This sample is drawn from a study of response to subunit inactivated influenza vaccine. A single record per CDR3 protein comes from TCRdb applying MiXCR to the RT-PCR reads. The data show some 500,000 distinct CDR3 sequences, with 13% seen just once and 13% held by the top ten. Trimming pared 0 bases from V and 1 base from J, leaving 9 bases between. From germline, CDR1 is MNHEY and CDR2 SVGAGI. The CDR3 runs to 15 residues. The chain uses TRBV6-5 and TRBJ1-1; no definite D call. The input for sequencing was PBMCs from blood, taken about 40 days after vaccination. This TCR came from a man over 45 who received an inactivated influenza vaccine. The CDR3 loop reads CASSYSLHTNTEAFF. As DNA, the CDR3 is TGTGCCAGCAGTTACTCGCTGCACACGAACACTGAAGCTTTCTTT.